The 30 T cell receptor beta chains reported below all come from one sample, sequenced in a study of T cells in Graves' hyperthyroidism and ophthalmopathy. Researchers took RNA transcripts and amplified the TCR beta CDR3 regions from them. Initially, a first-round RT-PCR of the TCR CDR3 employed the HTBI primer set. TCRdb re-called the multiplex PCR reads with MiXCR, one entry per CDR3 protein. This table holds around 360,000 distinct CDR3 sequences, approximately 16% found once. Specimen: blood. These receptors were collected from a woman aged 60 to 75 with Graves' ophthalmopathy.

The chain employs TRBV27 and TRBJ1-5; TRBD1 matches at 7 bases. CDR1 MNHEY and CDR2 SMNVEV come from the germline V gene (reference sequence). This CDR3 has 15 amino acids. With V trimmed by 6 bases and J by 3 bases, 8 bases remained unmatched. CDR3 amino acids: CASSRRGDLNQPQHF. CDR3 DNA sequence: TGTGCCAGCAGCCGCAGGGGGGATCTCAATCAGCCCCAGCATTTT.

This chain joins TRBV9 and TRBJ2-7; 10 nucleotides align to TRBD2. V lost 4 bases, J lost 6 bases, and 10 bases stayed unmatched. Germline V lookup: CDR1 SGDLS, CDR2 YYNGEE. There are 15 residues in the CDR3. Here the CDR3 DNA reads TGTGCCAGCAGCCCTAAGCGGGAGGGCCCGACCGAGCAGTACTTC. It is translated as CASSPKREGPTEQYF. The variable domain in full, completed from reference TRBV9 and TRBJ2-7, reads DSGVTQTPKHLITATGQRVTLRCSPRSGDLSVYWYQQSLDQGLQFLIQYYNGEERAKGNILERFSAQQFPDLHSELNLSSLELGDSALYFCASSPKREGPTEQYFGPGTRLTVT.

This clonotype was detected many times. The rearrangement joins TRBV7-9 to TRBJ2-7, with 9 bases fitting TRBD1. The V and J ends lost 5 bases and 5 bases, in that order; junction bases with no gene match: 16. This CDR3 has 17 amino acids. Per germline, CDR1 SEHNR and CDR2 FQNEAQ (reference sequence). The CDR3 coding sequence is TGTGCCAGCAGCGCCGGACAGGGGTTCGACCTTGGAAACGAGCAGTACTTC. It codes for CASSAGQGFDLGNEQYF.

The sample holds many counts of this clonotype. The chain has TRBV5-1 and TRBJ2-1; 11 nucleotides match TRBD2. Germline CDR1 and CDR2: SGHRS and YFSETQ. Losses at the gene ends were 3 bases for V and 5 bases for J; bases not matched to a gene: 4. The CDR3 has 15 residues. CDR3: CASSSLAGGNNEQFF. The CDR3 nucleotides read TGCGCCAGCAGCTCCCTAGCGGGAGGAAACAATGAGCAGTTCTTC.

The rearrangement links TRBV29-1 to TRBJ2-1, with 7 bases that match TRBD1. This CDR3 spans 13 amino acids. The V and J ends lost 6 bases and 7 bases, in that order; junction bases with no gene match: 9. CDR1 and CDR2 (germline): SQVTM, ANQGSEA. CDR3 nucleotides: TGCAGCGTGGAGATTCAGGGGGAGAATGAGCAGTTCTTC. Its protein is CSVEIQGENEQFF.

This clonotype was counted at least ten times. The chain recombines TRBV5-1 with TRBJ2-1; D may correspond to TRBD1 or TRBD2 (5 bases each). Germline V lookup: CDR1 SGHRS, CDR2 YFSETQ. The V and J ends lost 0 bases and 3 bases respectively, with 10 bases between them. The CDR3 is 15 amino acids. CDR3: CASSLAGTDYNEQFF. CDR3 coding DNA: TGCGCCAGCAGCTTGGCCGGGACGGACTACAATGAGCAGTTCTTC.

The V call is TRBV20-1, the J call TRBJ2-1; a possible D gene is TRBD2 (6 bases). Trimming cost V 4 bases and J 6 bases, with 28 bases left between them. CDR3 length equals 18 residues. Germline V lookup: CDR1 DFQATT, CDR2 SNEGSKA (reference sequence). CDR3 in amino acids: CSATIPSPGTFASNEQFF. In DNA, the CDR3 is TGCAGTGCTACGATACCCTCCCCCGGGACTTTTGCGTCCAATGAGCAGTTCTTC.

This clonotype was recorded many times. The junction differs from germline at one of its ends, possibly a read error. J is TRBJ1-2 and V is TRBV2; possible D gene TRBD1, 6 bases. Germline CDR1 is SNHLY and CDR2 is FYNNEI. The CDR3 loop spans 16 amino acids. CDR3 region: CTSSEGTNRAGYGYTF. CDR3 nucleotide sequence: TGTACCAGCAGTGAAGGAACAAACAGGGCGGGCTATGGCTACACCTTC.

This clonotype was seen many times. The rearrangement uses TRBV5-1 and TRBJ2-3; tentative D call: TRBD2 (6 bases). This CDR3 region has 15 residues. Trimming stripped 4 bases from V and 5 bases from J, with 17 bases between. CDR1 is SGHRS, CDR2 YFSETQ, per germline. This CDR3 reads CASSNPGEAVDTQYF. The CDR3 DNA is TGCGCCAGCAGCAACCCGGGAGAGGCTGTAGATACGCAGTATTTT. Looking up the rest from reference TRBV5-1 and TRBJ2-3 gives the full variable domain: KAGVTQTPRYLIKTRGQQVTLSCSPISGHRSVSWYQQTPGQGLQFLFEYFSETQRNKGNFPGRFSGRQFSNSRSEMNVSTLELGDSALYLCASSNPGEAVDTQYFGPGTRLTVL.

This clonotype was seen many times. CDR3 bases: TGTGCCAGCAGTTTCGCCCGTAGCACAGATACGCAGTATTTT. It specifies CASSFARSTDTQYF. This sequence joins TRBV27 and TRBJ2-3, with no clear D. The CDR3 sequence is 14 residues long. Germline V gene sequence: CDR1 MNHEY, CDR2 SMNVEV (reference sequence). Trimming took off 3 bases at V and 0 bases at J, with 7 bases between the two ends.

This clonotype was seen repeatedly, ten times or more. The CDR3 is CASSAGTGDETQYF. The CDR3 nucleotides read TGTGCCAGCAGTGCTGGGACAGGGGATGAGACCCAGTACTTC. This chain connects TRBV6-1 to TRBJ2-5; 10 bases agree with TRBD1. Germline trimming cut 4 bases from V and 5 bases from J; bases unmatched to any gene: 4. The CDR3 has 14 amino acids. The germline V gene encodes CDR1 MNHNS and CDR2 SASEGT.

This clonotype has more than one count but fewer than ten. The junction shows a germline mismatch at one end, possibly a read error. J is TRBJ2-7 and V is TRBV12-3 or TRBV12-4; possibly TRBD1 or TRBD2 for D (5 bases each). The CDR3 spans 12 residues. CDR3 DNA: TGTGCCAGCAGTTTAGCTCGGGACGGTATACACTTC. It translates to CASSLARDGIHF.

This clonotype has a handful of counts. A much larger clone sits a single nucleotide away, making a read error possible. The rearrangement joins TRBV13 to TRBJ2-7; 10 bases are a match to TRBD1. From germline, CDR1 is PRHDT and CDR2 FYEKMQ (reference sequence). The CDR3 has 17 residues. DNA of the CDR3: TGTGCCGGCAGCCCCTCCGAACGGGACAGGGGTCTCCACGAGCAGTACTTC. Its protein product is CAGSPSERDRGLHEQYF.

At least ten counts were recorded for this clonotype. The genes are TRBV12-3 or TRBV12-4 and TRBJ2-1; D might be TRBD1 (5 bases). The CDR3 extends over 12 amino acids. V lost 2 bases and J 10 bases, leaving 9 bases between the germline ends. The CDR3 protein is CASSLTGPEQFF. The DNA for the CDR3 is TGTGCCAGCAGTTTAACAGGTCCCGAGCAGTTCTTC.

This clonotype was recorded a few times. The chain recombines TRBV4-1 with TRBJ1-5, with 12 bases that match TRBD1. From germline, CDR1 is MGHRA and CDR2 YSYEKL. The CDR3 has 20 residues. V trimming: 0 bases; J trimming: 2 bases; junction bases outside the gene matches: 11. Here the CDR3 reads CASSQDRRDRGQDGNQPQHF. DNA of the CDR3: TGCGCCAGCAGCCAAGATAGAAGGGACAGGGGGCAGGATGGCAATCAGCCCCAGCATTTT.

This clonotype was counted at least ten times. The rearrangement joins TRBV5-8 to TRBJ2-3, with 10 bases identical to TRBD2. From germline, CDR1 is SGHTS and CDR2 YDEGEE. The length of the CDR3 is 17 residues. Trimming cost V 0 bases and J 3 bases; bases outside gene matches: 7. CDR3 protein: CASSLAPKREGTDTQYF. The CDR3 DNA reads TGTGCCAGCAGCTTGGCTCCGAAGCGGGAGGGTACAGATACGCAGTATTTT.

For the CDR3, the DNA is TGTGCCAGCAGCCGTCCAGGGGAAAACGAGCAGTACTTC. Protein sequence: CASSRPGENEQYF. The chain joins TRBV7-9 to TRBJ2-7; D is possibly TRBD1 (6 bases). CDR3 length: 13 residues. Between the trimmed V and J ends, which lost 5 bases and 5 bases, there was a span of 13 bases. Germline CDR1 reads SEHNR; CDR2 reads FQNEAQ (reference sequence).

This chain links TRBV25-1 with TRBJ2-5, with 9 bases aligning to TRBD2. The J segment lost 2 bases and the V segment lost 4 bases, leaving 8 bases of the junction unmatched. CDR3 length equals 16 residues. Germline V lookup: CDR1 MGHDK, CDR2 SYGVNS. The CDR3 here is CASSVLAGYGQETQYF. The CDR3 nucleotides are TGTGCCAGCAGTGTTCTAGCGGGATATGGGCAAGAGACCCAGTACTTC.

This clonotype was observed at least ten times. This chain joins TRBV5-1 and TRBJ1-3, with D perhaps TRBD1 (5 bases). Germline V gives CDR1 SGHRS, CDR2 YFSETQ. The V end was cut by 4 bases, the J end by 0 bases, with 11 bases between. This CDR3 is 15 amino acids long. The DNA of the CDR3 is TGCGCCAGCAGCCTTACAGGTACCTCTGGAAACACCATATATTTT. Its translation is CASSLTGTSGNTIYF.

In this sample, this clonotype turned up many times. V gene TRBV27 combines with J gene TRBJ1-5, with D hard to call. The CDR3 covers 14 residues. CDR1 MNHEY and CDR2 SMNVEV come from the germline V gene (reference sequence). V lost 5 bases and J lost 2, with 10 bases in between. The CDR3 coding sequence is TGTGCCAGCAGTCCATGGGCTGGCAATCAGCCCCAGCATTTT. Residues: CASSPWAGNQPQHF.

Only a few counts were recorded for this clonotype. The chain is built from TRBV7-3 and TRBJ2-1; weak D call: TRBD2 (5 bases). This CDR3 comprises 15 residues. The V and J ends lost 0 bases and 9 bases respectively, with 15 bases between them. Germline V gives CDR1 SGHTA, CDR2 FQGTGA. As DNA, the CDR3 is TGTGCCAGCAGCTTAACAACTAGATACCCCGGTGAGCAGTTCTTC. Protein product: CASSLTTRYPGEQFF.

In this sample, this clonotype turned up many times. The rearrangement uses TRBV28 and TRBJ1-6, with D maybe TRBD1 (5 bases). V was cut by 6 bases and J by 8 bases, with 20 bases left in between. Germline loops: CDR1 MDHEN, CDR2 SYDVKM. The CDR3 is made up of 16 amino acids. Written as DNA, the CDR3 is TGTGCCAGCAGCCCCCTTACAGGACGGAGCTATTCACCCCTCCACTTT. Encoded protein: CASSPLTGRSYSPLHF.

This clonotype occurred a few times. The chain uses TRBV11-2 and TRBJ2-1; 7 bases are shared with TRBD2. This CDR3 contains 13 residues. Trimming removed 4 bases from V and 14 bases from J; junction bases left unmatched: 11. Germline V gene data show CDR1 as SGHAT and CDR2 as FQNNGV. CDR3 DNA: TGTGCCAGCAGCTCCTTTTCGCGGGGGAGTGAGTTCTTC. Amino acid sequence: CASSSFSRGSEFF.

There are a few counts of this clonotype. The rearrangement joins TRBV12-3 or TRBV12-4 to TRBJ2-7; no clear D. CDR3 length equals 12 residues. The V end was cut by 2 bases, the J end by 3 bases, with 5 bases between. CDR3 in amino acids: CASSLQVYEQYF. CDR3 nucleotide sequence: TGTGCCAGCAGTTTACAGGTCTACGAGCAGTACTTC.

This clonotype was seen more than once but under ten times. This chain connects TRBV6-4 to TRBJ2-1; D is ambiguous. There are 14 residues in the CDR3. Germline V gives CDR1 MRHNA, CDR2 SNTAGT. Deletions cut 4 bases from V and 0 bases from J, with 7 bases between. The CDR3 DNA sequence: TGTGCCAGCAGTGTCGAAAGCTCCTACAATGAGCAGTTCTTC. Residues: CASSVESSYNEQFF.

The J gene is TRBJ2-7, the V gene TRBV9; D not certain. With 4 bases removed from V and 3 bases from J, the gap between germline ends came to 14 bases. The CDR3 has 14 amino acids. Germline V gene sequence: CDR1 SGDLS, CDR2 YYNGEE. The CDR3: CASSPTDPNYEQYF. DNA of the CDR3: TGTGCCAGCAGCCCCACGGACCCCAACTACGAGCAGTACTTC.

This clonotype was counted between two and nine times. The CDR3 DNA reads as TGCGCCAGCAGCTTGGGACACGGGAACACCATATATTTT. Translation: CASSLGHGNTIYF. V usage is TRBV5-1 and J usage is TRBJ1-3; D is unclear. CDR1 and CDR2 from the germline V gene are SGHRS and YFSETQ. Trimming took off 0 bases at V and 7 bases at J, with 8 bases between the two ends. This CDR3 contains 13 residues.

This clonotype occurred many times. The chain has TRBV9 and TRBJ2-7; the D gene could be TRBD1 or TRBD2 (5 bases each). Germline lookup yields CDR1 SGDLS and CDR2 YYNGEE. The CDR3 has 15 residues. V lost 0 bases and J 5 bases, leaving 15 bases between the germline ends. The CDR3 reads CASSVGGSRAHEQYF. Written as DNA, the CDR3 is TGTGCCAGCAGCGTAGGGGGGAGTCGGGCCCACGAGCAGTACTTC.

This clonotype was found many times. The chain couples TRBV2 to TRBJ2-1, with D maybe TRBD2 (5 bases). This CDR3 is built from 16 residues. Germline V lookup: CDR1 SNHLY, CDR2 FYNNEI. V lost 4 bases, J lost 10 bases, and 23 bases lay in between. The CDR3 region has the DNA TGTGCCAGCAGTGCCGAGGCTAATGCGGGCCCAAGGGAGCAGTTCTTC. Translation: CASSAEANAGPREQFF.

Of note for this clonotype: A much larger clone sits a single nucleotide away, making a read error possible. This chain connects TRBV11-2 to TRBJ2-1; tentatively, D is TRBD2 (6 bases). This CDR3 spans 16 amino acids. Germline V gene lookup returns CDR1 SGHAT and CDR2 FQNNGV. The V gene lost 5 bases and the J gene lost 5 bases, with 19 bases spanning the gap. The CDR3 reads CASSQGAGGAHNEQFF. For the CDR3, the DNA is TGTGCCAGCAGCCAAGGTGCTGGCGGGGCCCACAATGAGCAGTTCTTC.